This TCR beta chain was obtained from a study of cytomegalovirus exposure and HLA in healthy donors. Whole-study results and caveats: In vitro assays verified that three CMV-associated chains recognized CMV antigens specifically.

Use of 60 Vbeta and 13 Jbeta primers characterized the PCR. Measured with immunoSEQ multiplex PCR; TCRdb has only the in-frame clones, and not every one. The sample lists roughly 89,000 clones; approximately 69% were seen once. This CDR3 is 17 amino acids long. Germline V gene sequence: CDR1 MDHEN, CDR2 SYDVKM. Points on this clone: Its antigen is undetermined.

The gene calls are TRBV28 and TRBJ1-1; TRBD1 is a possible D gene (5 bases). Specimen: PBMCs. The TCR was taken from a woman between 50 and 59 years old in good health and CMV-seropositive. CDR3 amino acids: CATQRSGGTGIRTEAFF. Written as DNA, the CDR3 is TGTGCGACTCAAAGATCCGGGGGAACGGGTATAAGGACTGAAGCTTTCTTT.